The next 26 T cell receptor beta chains were all read from a single sample in a study of blood T cells in healthy people across ages. Next came a second PCR, run for 7 to 11 cycles, which used a sample-barcoded 5' primer along with a J-beta primer mix. TCRdb re-derived calls from the 5' RACE reads in MiXCR, one entry per CDR3 protein. The sample shows over 450,000 distinct CDR3 sequences, approximately 25% of them seen only once. The same data also went into a second study, on T cells of mothers and their children.

The sequencing input was blood. All receptors derive from a boy aged 5-17 years in good health.

Only a few counts were recorded for this clonotype. The chain recombines TRBV28 with TRBJ1-2; D remains ambiguous. V was shortened by 5 bases and J by 1 base, with 5 bases between the two germline ends. Germline assignment: CDR1 MDHEN and CDR2 SYDVKM. This CDR3 spans 12 amino acids. CDR3 DNA: TGTGCCAGCAGTGATATTAACTATGGCTACACCTTC. Protein product: CASSDINYGYTF.

This chain links TRBV9 with TRBJ2-1, with TRBD2 matching over 11 bases. The CDR3 is 16 amino acids. Germline V lookup: CDR1 SGDLS, CDR2 YYNGEE. With V trimmed by 0 bases and J by 12 bases, 11 bases remained unmatched. The CDR3 loop is CASSVDGSGGEDAQFF. In DNA, the CDR3 is TGTGCCAGCAGCGTAGATGGTAGCGGGGGGGAGGATGCGCAGTTCTTC.

This clonotype appeared a few times. The chain carries TRBV4-1 and TRBJ2-5; 10 bases are shared with TRBD1. From germline, CDR1 is MGHRA and CDR2 YSYEKL. This CDR3 spans 16 amino acids. Trimming removed 1 base from V and 4 bases from J; junction bases left unmatched: 6. This chain's CDR3 is CASSQGTGGTLETQYF. CDR3 nucleotides: TGCGCCAGCAGCCAAGGGACAGGGGGTACATTAGAGACCCAGTACTTC.

The chain is built from TRBV3-1 and TRBJ2-7; tentative D call: TRBD1 (5 bases). V gave up 1 base and J gave up 0 bases, with 10 bases separating them. The CDR3 consists of 15 residues. The germline gives CDR1 LGHDT, CDR2 YNNKEL (reference sequence). The CDR3 reads CASSQGKGISYEQYF. Here the CDR3 DNA reads TGTGCCAGCAGCCAAGGCAAGGGGATCTCCTACGAGCAGTACTTC.

The chain couples TRBV6-2 or TRBV6-3 to TRBJ2-1, with 8 bases aligning to TRBD2. Germline loops: CDR1 MNHEY, CDR2 SVGEGT. Losses at the gene ends were 8 bases for V and 6 bases for J; bases not matched to a gene: 12. This CDR3 spans 15 amino acids. The CDR3 region has the DNA TGTGCCAGCCACCAGCGGGGGTTGGGGGCCAATGAGCAGTTCTTC. Amino acids: CASHQRGLGANEQFF.

CDR3 nucleotide sequence: TGTGCCAGCAGTTTACTTAGCCACAATGAGCAGTTCTTC. Protein sequence: CASSLLSHNEQFF. V is TRBV27 and J is TRBJ2-1; no reliable D call. V lost 2 bases, J lost 5 bases, and 7 bases lay in between. The CDR3 length is 13 residues. Germline V CDR1 and CDR2: MNHEY, SMNVEV (reference sequence).

The chain recombines TRBV5-5 with TRBJ2-1; D tentatively reads TRBD1 or TRBD2 (5 bases each). The CDR3 is made up of 17 amino acids. V was clipped by 3 bases and J by 8 bases, with 24 bases between them. Germline V gene data show CDR1 as SGHKS and CDR2 as YYEKEE (reference sequence). For the CDR3, the DNA is TGTGCCAGCAGCTCCTTCTCGGGACGAGGAGCCCGCTATGAGCAGTTCTTC. Amino acid sequence: CASSSFSGRGARYEQFF.

This clonotype was picked up one time. The V gene is TRBV12-3 or TRBV12-4, the J gene TRBJ1-1; the D is unclear. This CDR3 contains 15 residues. The germline V and J ends were trimmed by 8 bases and 0 bases, with 16 bases remaining between them. The CDR3 loop is CASGSRDAMNTEAFF. The CDR3 nucleotides read TGTGCCAGCGGTTCCCGGGATGCCATGAACACTGAAGCTTTCTTT.

The chain carries TRBV20-1 and TRBJ1-4, with D maybe TRBD1 (5 bases). CDR1 and CDR2 (germline): DFQATT, SNEGSKA (reference sequence). The germline V and J ends were trimmed by 6 bases and 0 bases, with 11 bases remaining between them. CDR3 length equals 14 residues. The CDR3 nucleotides read TGCAGTGCCGTCCGGGGGACAACTAATGAAAAACTGTTTTTT. Its translation: CSAVRGTTNEKLFF.

This clonotype was seen more than once but under ten times. This sequence joins TRBV19 and TRBJ2-4; TRBD1 might be the D (5 bases). The V end lost 5 bases, the J end lost 0 bases, and 14 bases lay between the germline ends. The CDR3 runs to 16 residues. Germline loops: CDR1 LNHDA, CDR2 SQIVND (reference sequence). CDR3 nucleotide sequence: TGTGCCAGTAGTCGGCAGGGCGGAACAGCCAAAAACATTCAGTACTTC. This encodes CASSRQGGTAKNIQYF. Full variable domain (missing parts from reference TRBV19 and TRBJ2-4): DGGITQSPKYLFRKEGQNVTLSCEQNLNHDAMYWYRQDPGQGLRLIYYSQIVNDFQKGDIAEGYSVSREKKESFPLTVTSAQKNPTAFYLCASSRQGGTAKNIQYFGAGTRLSVL.

This clonotype was picked up many times. The chain has TRBV4-1 and TRBJ1-5; TRBD1 might be the D (6 bases). CDR1 and CDR2 (germline): MGHRA, YSYEKL. The CDR3 is 15 amino acids. V was shortened by 4 bases and J by 0 bases, with 10 bases between the two germline ends. The CDR3 bases are TGCGCCAGCAGCCCGGACAGTTATAGCAATCAGCCCCAGCATTTT. It yields the protein CASSPDSYSNQPQHF.

The chain uses TRBV28 and TRBJ1-6, with D possibly TRBD1 on 5 matching bases. The CDR3 length is 15 residues. Germline CDR1 MDHEN, CDR2 SYDVKM. V lost 5 bases and J 7 bases, leaving 15 bases between the germline ends. The chain's CDR3 is CASSQPQGMNSPLHF. As DNA, the CDR3 is TGTGCCAGCAGTCAACCCCAGGGAATGAATTCACCCCTCCACTTT. The whole variable domain, filled in from reference TRBV28 and TRBJ1-6, reads DVKVTQSSRYLVKRTGEKVFLECVQDMDHENMFWYRQDPGLGLRLIYFSYDVKMKEKGDIPEGYSVSREKKERFSLILESASTNQTSMYLCASSQPQGMNSPLHFGNGTRLTVT.

The rearrangement joins TRBV5-1 to TRBJ2-5; either TRBD1 or TRBD2 may supply D (5 bases each). This CDR3 is 14 amino acids long. V shed 5 bases and J shed 5 bases, with 16 bases lying between them. Germline CDR1 SGHRS, CDR2 YFSETQ. The CDR3 sequence: CASSSSGSGETQYF. DNA of the CDR3: TGCGCCAGCAGTAGTTCAGGGTCGGGGGAGACCCAGTACTTC.

The rearrangement joins TRBV7-2 to TRBJ2-5; TRBD1 matches 9 bases. The germline gives CDR1 SGHTA, CDR2 FQGNSA. Trimming at V came to 5 bases and at J to 3 bases, leaving 10 bases not matched to a gene. CDR3 length: 16 residues. The CDR3 DNA sequence: TGTGCCAGCAGCACCCGGGTGGGACAGGGTGAAGAGACCCAGTACTTC. Amino acids: CASSTRVGQGEETQYF. Full variable domain (outside the CDR3, taken from reference TRBV7-2 and TRBJ2-5): GAGVSQSPSNKVTEKGKDVELRCDPISGHTALYWYRQSLGQGLEFLIYFQGNSAPDKSGLPSDRFSAERTGGSVSTLTIQRTQQEDSAVYLCASSTRVGQGEETQYFGPGTRLLVL.

The table lists this clonotype with many counts. This rearrangement joins TRBV19 to TRBJ2-1, with TRBD1 identical over 8 bases. There are 16 residues in the CDR3. V was clipped by 8 bases and J by 12 bases; unmatched bases: 21. Germline V gene data show CDR1 as LNHDA and CDR2 as SQIVND (reference sequence). The CDR3: CASRVSGRGPPGGQFF. Written as DNA, the CDR3 is TGTGCCAGTCGTGTTTCCGGCAGGGGGCCCCCCGGGGGGCAGTTCTTC.

The gene calls are TRBV12-3 or TRBV12-4 and TRBJ2-6, with 11 bases identical to TRBD1. The CDR3 totals 18 residues. J gave up 0 bases and V 7 bases, and 8 bases lay outside the gene matches. CDR3 bases: TGTGCCAGCACACCGGGACAGGGGGACGACTCTGGGGCCAACGTCCTGACTTTC. It is translated as CASTPGQGDDSGANVLTF.

The CDR3, as DNA: TGTGCCAGCAGGTCAGCCCTCGACAAAACAACTAATGAAAAACTGTTTTTT. It specifies CASRSALDKTTNEKLFF. The V call is TRBV28, the J call TRBJ1-4; D not resolved. CDR1 is MDHEN, CDR2 SYDVKM, per germline. CDR3 size: 17 residues. The V end lost 6 bases, the J end lost 0 bases, and 17 bases lay between the germline ends. Complete variable domain (other parts from reference TRBV28 and TRBJ1-4): DVKVTQSSRYLVKRTGEKVFLECVQDMDHENMFWYRQDPGLGLRLIYFSYDVKMKEKGDIPEGYSVSREKKERFSLILESASTNQTSMYLCASRSALDKTTNEKLFFGSGTQLSVL.

The rearrangement links TRBV30 to TRBJ1-2; unclear D gene. V shed 0 bases and J shed 7 bases, with 12 bases lying between them. CDR1 and CDR2 from the germline V gene are GTSNPN and SVGIG (reference sequence). There are 13 residues in the CDR3. CDR3 protein: CAWSVNPSGGYTF. CDR3 bases: TGTGCCTGGAGTGTGAACCCATCGGGTGGCTACACCTTC.

This chain uses TRBV5-1 with TRBJ2-1, with a weak D call TRBD2 (5 bases). The DNA end favors TRBJ2-7, so the J call may be wrong. Germline V lookup: CDR1 SGHRS, CDR2 YFSETQ. The CDR3 loop spans 15 amino acids. In DNA, the CDR3 is TGCGCCAGCAGCTTGCAACAGCGGAATCTTGGGGAGCAGTACTTC. It specifies CASSLQQRNLGEQYF.

V is TRBV20-1 and J is TRBJ1-2; D is possibly TRBD1 (5 bases). CDR3 length: 14 amino acids. Germline V lookup: CDR1 DFQATT, CDR2 SNEGSKA (reference sequence). Trimming stripped 3 bases from V and 4 bases from J, with 15 bases between. The CDR3 coding sequence is TGCAGTGCTAGCGGGGGTAGGGTGGCCTATGGCTACACCTTC. This gives the protein CSASGGRVAYGYTF.

In its sample, this clonotype was seen a few times. The chain links TRBV25-1 to TRBJ1-1; weak D call: TRBD1 (6 bases). Germline CDR1 MGHDK, CDR2 SYGVNS. CDR3 length: 12 residues. V dropped 4 bases and J dropped 7 bases, with 10 bases sitting between them. The CDR3, as DNA: TGTGCCAGCAGTGGAGGGGGGCTTGAAGCTTTCTTT. It specifies CASSGGGLEAFF.

The V gene is TRBV5-6, the J gene TRBJ2-4; tentative D call: TRBD2 (6 bases). V lost 6 bases, J lost 8 bases, and 18 bases lay in between. The CDR3 has 14 residues. Germline assignment: CDR1 SGHDT and CDR2 YYEEEE. In DNA form, the CDR3 reads TGTGCCAGCACCGCCTGGGGGACGGGGGACATTCAGTACTTC. Protein sequence: CASTAWGTGDIQYF.

This clonotype was observed a few times. This sequence joins TRBV7-2 and TRBJ2-7, with D maybe TRBD2 (5 bases). With 4 bases removed from V and 4 bases from J, the gap between germline ends came to 17 bases. The CDR3 sequence is 15 residues long. The germline gives CDR1 SGHTA, CDR2 FQGNSA. The CDR3 DNA sequence: TGTGCCAGCAGCTCGCACGGAAGGGCGGGTTACGAGCAGTACTTC. It translates to CASSSHGRAGYEQYF.

A few counts support this clonotype. The chain has TRBV12-3 or TRBV12-4 and TRBJ2-5; D uncertain. V was cut by 5 bases and J by 7 bases, with 11 bases left in between. The CDR3 has 12 residues. This chain's CDR3 is CASSLVPGTQYF. Here the CDR3 DNA reads TGTGCCAGCAGTCTCGTCCCGGGGACCCAGTACTTC.

This sequence joins TRBV3-1 and TRBJ1-1, with 8 nucleotides matching TRBD1. V shed 1 base and J 1 base; nucleotides not matched to a gene: 14. The germline gives CDR1 LGHDT, CDR2 YNNKEL (reference sequence). This CDR3 has 19 amino acids. CDR3 residues: CASSQANRDRRFRNTEAFF. The CDR3 DNA reads as TGTGCCAGCAGCCAAGCCAACCGGGACAGGAGATTTAGGAACACTGAAGCTTTCTTT.

This clonotype was counted a few times. CDR3 in amino acids: CASSQDRRQGSYEQYF. CDR3 DNA sequence: TGCGCCAGCAGCCAAGATAGGAGACAGGGATCTTACGAGCAGTACTTC. The J gene is TRBJ2-5, the V gene TRBV4-1; TRBD1 agrees at 7 bases. The J call may be faulty, since TRBJ2-7 better matches the DNA end. CDR3 size: 16 residues. CDR1 MGHRA and CDR2 YSYEKL come from the germline V gene.